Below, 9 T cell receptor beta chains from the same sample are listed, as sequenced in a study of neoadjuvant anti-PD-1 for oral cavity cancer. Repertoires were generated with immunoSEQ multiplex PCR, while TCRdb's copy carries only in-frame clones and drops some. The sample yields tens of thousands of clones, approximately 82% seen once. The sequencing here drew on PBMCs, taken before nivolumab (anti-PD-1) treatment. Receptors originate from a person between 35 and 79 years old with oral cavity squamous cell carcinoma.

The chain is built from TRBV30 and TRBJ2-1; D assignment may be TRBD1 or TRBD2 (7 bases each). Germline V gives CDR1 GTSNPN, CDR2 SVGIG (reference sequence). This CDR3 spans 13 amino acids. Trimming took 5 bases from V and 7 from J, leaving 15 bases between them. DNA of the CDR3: TGTGCCTGGGAAGCAGGGGGAGGGAATGAGCAGTTCTTC. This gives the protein CAWEAGGGNEQFF.

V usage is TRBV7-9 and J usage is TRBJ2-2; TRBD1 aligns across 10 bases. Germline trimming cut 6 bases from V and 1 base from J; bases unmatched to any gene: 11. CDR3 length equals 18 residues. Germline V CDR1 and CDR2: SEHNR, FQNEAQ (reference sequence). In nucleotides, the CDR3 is TGTGCCAGCAGACCGAACCCCCGGGACAGGGGGAACACCGGGGAGCTGTTTTTT. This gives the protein CASRPNPRDRGNTGELFF.

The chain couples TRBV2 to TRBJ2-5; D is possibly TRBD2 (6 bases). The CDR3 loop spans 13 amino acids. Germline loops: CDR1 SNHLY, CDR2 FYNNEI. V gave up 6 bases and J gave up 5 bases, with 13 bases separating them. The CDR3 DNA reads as TGTGCCAGCAGCCTGAGGAGGGTGGAGACCCAGTACTTC. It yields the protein CASSLRRVETQYF.

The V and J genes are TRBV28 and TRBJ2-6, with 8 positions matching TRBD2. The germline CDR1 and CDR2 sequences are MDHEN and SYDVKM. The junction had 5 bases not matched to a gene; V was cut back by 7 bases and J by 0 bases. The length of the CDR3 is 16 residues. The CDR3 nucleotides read TGTGCCAGCATCGCGGGAGGTTTCTCTGGGGCCAACGTCCTGACTTTC. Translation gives CASIAGGFSGANVLTF.

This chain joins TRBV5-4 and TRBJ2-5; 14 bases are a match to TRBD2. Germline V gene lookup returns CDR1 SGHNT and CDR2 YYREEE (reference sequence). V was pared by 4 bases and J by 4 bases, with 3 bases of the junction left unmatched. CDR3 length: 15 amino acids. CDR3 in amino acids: CASSPGTSGRETQYF. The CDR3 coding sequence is TGTGCCAGCAGCCCAGGGACTAGCGGGAGAGAGACCCAGTACTTC.

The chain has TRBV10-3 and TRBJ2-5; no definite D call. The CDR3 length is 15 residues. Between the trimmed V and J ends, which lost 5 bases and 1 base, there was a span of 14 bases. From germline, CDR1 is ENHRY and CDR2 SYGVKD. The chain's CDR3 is CAISPTRWGQETQYF. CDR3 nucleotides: TGTGCCATCAGTCCGACCCGGTGGGGCCAAGAGACCCAGTACTTC.

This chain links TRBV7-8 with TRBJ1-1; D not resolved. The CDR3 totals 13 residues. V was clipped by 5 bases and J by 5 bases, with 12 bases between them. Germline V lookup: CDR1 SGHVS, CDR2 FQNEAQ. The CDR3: CASSRDRETEAFF. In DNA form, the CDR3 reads TGTGCCAGCAGCAGGGATCGGGAGACTGAAGCTTTCTTT.

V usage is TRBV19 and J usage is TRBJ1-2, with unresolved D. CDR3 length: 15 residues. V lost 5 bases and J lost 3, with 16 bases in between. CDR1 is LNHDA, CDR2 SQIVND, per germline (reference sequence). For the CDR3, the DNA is TGTGCCAGTAGTCACCCCCCGAGGGTGGACTATGGCTACACCTTC. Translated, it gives CASSHPPRVDYGYTF.

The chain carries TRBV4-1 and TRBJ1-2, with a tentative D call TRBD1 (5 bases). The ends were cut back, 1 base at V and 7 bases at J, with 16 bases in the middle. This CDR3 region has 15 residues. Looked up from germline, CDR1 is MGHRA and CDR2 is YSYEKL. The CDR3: CASSQGYGRGSGYTF. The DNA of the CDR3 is TGCGCCAGCAGCCAAGGGTATGGTAGGGGTAGTGGCTACACCTTC.